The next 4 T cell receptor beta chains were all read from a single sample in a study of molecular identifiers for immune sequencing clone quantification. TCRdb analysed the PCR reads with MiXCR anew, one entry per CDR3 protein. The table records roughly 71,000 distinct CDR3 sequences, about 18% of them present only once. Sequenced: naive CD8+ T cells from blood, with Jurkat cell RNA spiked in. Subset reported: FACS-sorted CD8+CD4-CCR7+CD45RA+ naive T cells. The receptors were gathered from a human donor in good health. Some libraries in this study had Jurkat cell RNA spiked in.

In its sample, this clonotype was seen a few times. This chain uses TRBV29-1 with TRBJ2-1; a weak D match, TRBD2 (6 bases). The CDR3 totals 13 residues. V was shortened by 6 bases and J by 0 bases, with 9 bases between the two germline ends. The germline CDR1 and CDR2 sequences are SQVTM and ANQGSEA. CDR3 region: CSVGGLSYNEQFF. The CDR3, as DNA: TGCAGCGTGGGGGGACTCTCCTACAATGAGCAGTTCTTC.

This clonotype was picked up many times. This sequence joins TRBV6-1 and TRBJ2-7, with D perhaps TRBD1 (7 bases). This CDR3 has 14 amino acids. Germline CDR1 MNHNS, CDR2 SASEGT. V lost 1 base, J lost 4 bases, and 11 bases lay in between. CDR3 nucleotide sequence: TGTGCCAGCAGTGAAGGACAGGGAGGTTACGAGCAGTACTTC. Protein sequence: CASSEGQGGYEQYF.

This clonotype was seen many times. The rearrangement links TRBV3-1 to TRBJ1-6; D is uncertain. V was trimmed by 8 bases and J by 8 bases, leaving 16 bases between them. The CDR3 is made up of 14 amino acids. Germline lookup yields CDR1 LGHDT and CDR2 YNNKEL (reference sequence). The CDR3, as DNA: TGTGCCAGCTCGATAGGACTTGAATATTCACCCCTCCACTTT. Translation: CASSIGLEYSPLHF.

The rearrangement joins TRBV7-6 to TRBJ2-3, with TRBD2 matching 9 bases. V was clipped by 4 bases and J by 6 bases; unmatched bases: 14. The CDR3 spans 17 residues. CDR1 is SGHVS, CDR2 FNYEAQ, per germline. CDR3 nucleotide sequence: TGTGCCAGCAGCTCGGCATCTAGCGGGGTCCCCGGTGATACGCAGTATTTT. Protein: CASSSASSGVPGDTQYF.